This T cell receptor beta chain appears in the sequencing data of a study of CD8+CD57+ T cells in acquired aplastic anemia. Background on the study: Average DNA yield from sorted CD4+ and CD8+ cells was about 3 ug.

Profiling that covered TCR beta VDJ and CDR3 relied on genomic DNA as its template. MiXCR was run by TCRdb on the reads, yielding one entry per CDR3 protein. Of about 70,000 distinct CDR3 sequences in the sample, 45% to 55% were seen once. The sample holds a few counts of this clonotype. Source material: sorted CD4+, CD8+, or CD8+CD57+ T cells (not recorded which) from PBMCs. The clonotype originates from a human donor in good health, serving as a control.

The CDR3 DNA follows: TGTGCCAGCAGCTTAGCCGGCAGGGGGAGTGGGGCCAACGTCCTGACTTTC. It codes for CASSLAGRGSGANVLTF. This rearrangement joins TRBV11-1 to TRBJ2-6; TRBD1 matches at 7 bases. The CDR3 contains 17 residues. Germline CDR1 and CDR2: SGHAT and FQDESV (reference sequence). With V trimmed by 0 bases and J by 3 bases, 5 bases remained unmatched.